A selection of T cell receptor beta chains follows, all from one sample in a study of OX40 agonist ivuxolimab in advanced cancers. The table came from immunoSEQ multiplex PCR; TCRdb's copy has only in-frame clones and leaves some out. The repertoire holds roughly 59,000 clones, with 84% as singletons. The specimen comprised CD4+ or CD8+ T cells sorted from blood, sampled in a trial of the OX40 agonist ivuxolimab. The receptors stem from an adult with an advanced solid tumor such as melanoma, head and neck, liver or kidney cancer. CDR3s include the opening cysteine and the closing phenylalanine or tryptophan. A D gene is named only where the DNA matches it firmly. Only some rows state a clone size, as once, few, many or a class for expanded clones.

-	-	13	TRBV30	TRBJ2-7	CAWSVGSPYEQYF	TGTGCCTGGAGCGTAGGGAGTCCCTACGAGCAGTACTTC
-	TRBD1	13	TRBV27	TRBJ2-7	CASSRGPTYEQYF	TGTGCCAGTTCAAGGGGGCCGACCTACGAGCAGTACTTC
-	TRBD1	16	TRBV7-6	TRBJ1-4	CASSPDPGQDNEKLFF	TGTGCCAGCAGCCCAGACCCCGGACAGGATAATGAAAAACTGTTTTTT
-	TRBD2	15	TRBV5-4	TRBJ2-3	CASSPGGGSTDTQYF	TGTGCCAGCAGCCCCGGCGGGGGTAGCACAGATACGCAGTATTTT
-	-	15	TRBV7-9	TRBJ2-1	CASRSPGSNYNEQFF	TGTGCCAGCAGGTCTCCGGGTTCCAACTACAATGAGCAGTTCTTC
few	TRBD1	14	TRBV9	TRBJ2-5	CASSFGTGRETQYF	TGTGCCAGCAGCTTTGGGACAGGGCGCGAGACCCAGTACTTC
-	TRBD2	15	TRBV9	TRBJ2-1	CASSARLAGYNEQFF	TGTGCCAGCAGCGCAAGACTAGCGGGGTACAATGAGCAGTTCTTC
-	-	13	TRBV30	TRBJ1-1	CAWTGPAHTEAFF	TGTGCCTGGACGGGGCCGGCACACACTGAAGCTTTCTTT
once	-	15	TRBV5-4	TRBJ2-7	CASSQEVSSGYEQYF	TGTGCCAGCAGCCAGGAAGTAAGTAGTGGCTACGAGCAGTACTTC
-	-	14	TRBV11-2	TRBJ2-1	CASSKTGTDNEQFF	TGTGCCAGCAGCAAAACCGGGACGGACAATGAGCAGTTCTTC
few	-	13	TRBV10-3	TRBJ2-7	CATSGDPTYEQYF	TGTGCCACCTCTGGGGACCCAACCTACGAGCAGTACTTC
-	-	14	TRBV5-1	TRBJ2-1	CASSGLAPPNEQFF	TGCGCCAGCAGTGGGCTAGCGCCTCCGAATGAGCAGTTCTTC
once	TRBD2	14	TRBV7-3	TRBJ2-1	CASSPTGTNNEQFF	TGTGCCAGCAGTCCGACTGGGACTAACAATGAGCAGTTCTTC
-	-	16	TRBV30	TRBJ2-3	CAWSKFGSAGTDTQYF	TGTGCCTGGAGTAAGTTCGGGTCAGCGGGCACAGATACGCAGTATTTT
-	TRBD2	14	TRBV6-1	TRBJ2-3	CASSEATSGNTQYF	TGTGCCAGCAGTGAAGCTACTAGCGGGAATACGCAGTATTTT
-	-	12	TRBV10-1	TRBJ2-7	CASNPGANEQYF	TGCGCCAGCAACCCAGGGGCGAACGAGCAGTACTTC
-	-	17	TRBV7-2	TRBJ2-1	CASSLAIRTYSYNEQFF	TGTGCCAGCAGCCTGGCCATAAGGACTTATTCCTACAATGAGCAGTTCTTC
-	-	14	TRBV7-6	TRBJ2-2	CASSLRGPPGELFF	TGTGCCAGCAGCTTACGGGGGCCCCCCGGGGAGCTGTTTTTT
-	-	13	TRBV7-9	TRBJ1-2	CASSLGTTGGYTF	TGTGCCAGCAGCTTAGGGACAACGGGCGGCTACACCTTC
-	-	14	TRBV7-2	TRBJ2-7	CASSLGGLSYEQYF	TGTGCCAGCAGCTTAGGGGGACTGTCCTACGAGCAGTACTTC
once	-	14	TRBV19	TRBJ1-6	CASSIDISYSPLHF	TGTGCCAGTAGTATTGACATCAGTTACTCACCCCTCCACTTT
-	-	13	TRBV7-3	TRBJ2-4	CASSLTQGGIQYF	TGTGCCAGCAGCTTAACCCAGGGTGGCATTCAGTACTTC
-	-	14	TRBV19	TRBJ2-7	CASSIDGNSYEQYF	TGTGCCAGTAGTATCGACGGCAACTCCTACGAGCAGTACTTC
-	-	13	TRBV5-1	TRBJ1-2	CASSLASRDGYTF	TGCGCCAGCAGCTTGGCCAGTCGGGATGGCTACACCTTC
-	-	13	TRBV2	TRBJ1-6	CASSGESESPLHF	TGTGCCAGCAGTGGGGAATCCGAATCACCCCTCCACTTT
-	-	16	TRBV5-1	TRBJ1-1	CASSLASRGVRTEAFF	TGCGCCAGCAGCTTGGCTTCGAGAGGGGTAAGGACTGAAGCTTTCTTT
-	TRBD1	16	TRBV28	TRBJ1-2	CASSLLTGGQGGGYTF	TGTGCCAGCAGTTTATTAACGGGGGGACAGGGGGGTGGCTACACCTTC
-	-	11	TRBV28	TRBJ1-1	CASSSGTEAFF	TGTGCCAGCAGTTCAGGGACTGAAGCTTTCTTT
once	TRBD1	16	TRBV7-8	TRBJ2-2	CASSPWDRAATGELFF	TGTGCCAGCAGCCCGTGGGACAGGGCGGCCACCGGGGAGCTGTTTTTT
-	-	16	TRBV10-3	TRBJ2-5	CAISDSPGQGRETQYF	TGTGCCATCAGTGATTCCCCTGGGCAGGGACGAGAGACCCAGTACTTC
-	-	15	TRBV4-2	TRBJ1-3	CASSQEKGSGNTIYF	TGTGCCAGCAGCCAAGAAAAGGGATCTGGAAACACCATATATTTT
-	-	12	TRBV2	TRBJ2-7	CASARNGYEQYF	TGTGCCAGCGCCAGGAACGGGTACGAGCAGTACTTC
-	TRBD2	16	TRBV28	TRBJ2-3	CASSPSGVDKTDTQYF	TGTGCCAGCAGTCCTAGCGGGGTGGATAAAACAGATACGCAGTATTTT
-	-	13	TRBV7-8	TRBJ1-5	CASSLQRDQPQHF	TGTGCCAGCAGCTTACAGAGAGATCAGCCCCAGCATTTT
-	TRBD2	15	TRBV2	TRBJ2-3	CASSEGLAGGDTQYF	TGTGCCAGCAGTGAAGGACTAGCGGGAGGAGATACGCAGTATTTT
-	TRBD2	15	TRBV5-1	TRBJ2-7	CASSSRTSGSYEQYF	TGCGCCAGCAGCAGCCGGACTAGCGGCTCCTACGAGCAGTACTTC
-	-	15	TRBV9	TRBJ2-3	CASSDTGKDRDTQYF	TGTGCCAGCAGCGACACAGGGAAGGATCGGGATACGCAGTATTTT
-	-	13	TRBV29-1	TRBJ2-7	CSVGTGTSYEQYF	TGCAGCGTTGGTACCGGGACTTCCTACGAGCAGTACTTC
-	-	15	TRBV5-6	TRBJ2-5	CASSLVSGYQETQYF	TGTGCCAGCAGCTTGGTTTCGGGGTACCAAGAGACCCAGTACTTC
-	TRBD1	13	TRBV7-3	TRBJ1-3	CASSLGQGNTIYF	TGTGCCAGCAGCCTGGGACAGGGAAACACCATATATTTT
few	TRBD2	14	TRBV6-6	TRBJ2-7	CASSFSLAAYEQYF	TGTGCCAGCAGTTTCTCACTAGCGGCCTACGAGCAGTACTTC
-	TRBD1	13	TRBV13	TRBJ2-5	CASSIPGGETQYF	TGTGCCAGCAGCATTCCAGGGGGAGAGACCCAGTACTTC
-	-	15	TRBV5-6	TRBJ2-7	CASSLGPAEYYEQYF	TGTGCCAGCAGCTTGGGGCCGGCAGAATACTACGAGCAGTACTTC
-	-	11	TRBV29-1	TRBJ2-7	CSVGSGTEQYF	TGCAGCGTTGGGTCAGGGACCGAGCAGTACTTC
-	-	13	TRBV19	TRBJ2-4	CASSIGSGQIQYF	TGTGCCAGTAGTATAGGGTCAGGTCAAATTCAGTACTTC